Sequencing of this T cell receptor (beta chain) was carried out in a study of cytomegalovirus exposure and HLA in healthy donors. Study-wide background: Per a later analysis, the roughly 690 first-cohort and 95 to 150 validation repertoires shared one platform.

Details on this clone: Its specificity is unknown.

General study findings and limits: Whilst most TCR sequences proved rare, a subset of public TCRs occurred across many donors. The study listed some 160 cytomegalovirus-associated TCR beta chains.

This CDR3 contains 18 residues. CDR1 and CDR2 (germline): SGHKS, YYEKEE (reference sequence). V shed 2 bases, J shed 0 bases, and the junction held 7 bases outside the gene matches. The donors were in the approximately 130-subject validation cohort, distinct from the approximately 610-subject first cohort. TCRdb's table, derived via immunoSEQ multiplex PCR, lists solely in-frame clones and lacks some. In the table there are about 260,000 clones, 90% of which are singletons. The source material was PBMCs. This clonotype was sampled from a woman aged 25 to 39 in good health and CMV-seronegative. This chain links TRBV5-5 with TRBJ1-4, with 10 bases that match TRBD1. The CDR3 is CASSFGQGGVPTNEKLFF. CDR3 nucleotides: TGTGCCAGCAGCTTCGGACAGGGGGGTGTTCCAACTAATGAAAAACTGTTTTTT.